This T cell receptor (beta chain) was observed in a study of spatial heterogeneity in lung cancer. On the study more broadly: Sequences of the beta chain were consistently detected in greater numbers than alpha-chain sequences. The average count in raw reads for each unique TCR and UMI combination exceeded eight appearances. Notes on the study in general: TCRs found ubiquitously expanded in tumor appeared in blood more at resection than at follow-up.

TCR cDNA molecules each carried a unique molecular identifier. TCRdb re-called the 5' RACE reads with MiXCR, one entry per CDR3 protein. The sample has about 92,000 distinct CDR3 sequences; roughly 12% are singletons. Trimming shortened V by 3 bases and J by 0 bases, and 7 bases separated the two germline ends. This CDR3 has 13 amino acids. The germline gives CDR1 SGHRS, CDR2 YFSETQ. This clonotype has at least ten counts. Its specificity is not known. The time point here: sample taken at primary tumor resection. The sequenced material consisted of unsorted whole RNA from tumor, nontumor lung or frozen PBMC.

The sequence came from a male donor with early-stage non-small cell lung cancer. The chain has TRBV5-1 and TRBJ2-7; D remains ambiguous. Sample: PBMCs, taken at surgery. CDR3 sequence: CASSSLISYEQYF. As DNA, the CDR3 is TGCGCCAGCAGCTCGCTAATCTCCTACGAGCAGTACTTC. Looking up the rest from reference TRBV5-1 and TRBJ2-7 gives the full variable domain: KAGVTQTPRYLIKTRGQQVTLSCSPISGHRSVSWYQQTPGQGLQFLFEYFSETQRNKGNFPGRFSGRQFSNSRSEMNVSTLELGDSALYLCASSSLISYEQYFGPGTRLTVT.